The text below deals with one T cell receptor (beta chain). Its antigen is not known. The CDR3 has 15 amino acids. The germline CDR1 and CDR2 sequences are LNHNV and YYDKDF (reference sequence). For the second PCR, which ran for roughly 7 to 11 cycles, a sample-barcoded 5' primer and a J-beta primer mix were used. The template-switch adaptor was a 5' adaptor with 12 random nucleotides. It tagged each cDNA molecule. One entry per CDR3 protein, called by TCRdb with MiXCR from the 5' RACE reads. The repertoire includes hundreds of thousands of distinct CDR3 sequences, roughly 21% of them detected once, and approximately 3.6% sits in the top ten. This sample stems from a study of blood T cells in healthy people across ages. Study results and caveats: When one million T cells were used, diversity estimates were thought to be underestimates. The lack of PBMC sorting stopped any conclusive naive versus antigen-experienced comparison. Diversity of TCR beta per million T cells declined in a roughly linear way with age.

The sequencing sample was made of blood. The rearrangement uses TRBV15 and TRBJ2-5; D might be TRBD2 (7 bases). With the DNA end fitting TRBJ2-7 better, the J assignment may be wrong. This clonotype originated in a man between 70 and 80 years old in good health. The CDR3 nucleotides read TGTGCCACCAGCAGACCCGGACTAGGGGGGTACGAGCAGTACTTC. Translating it yields CATSRPGLGGYEQYF.